The rows below give T cell receptor beta chains drawn from one sample of a study of tumor and adjacent non-tumor tissue in lung cancer. TCRdb independently ran MiXCR on the multiplex PCR reads; one entry per CDR3 protein. The top ten hold less than 60% of the sample, which has around 80,000 distinct CDR3 sequences, 80% to 90% seen once. Sequences were obtained from distant non-tumor lung tissue. All receptors come from a man aged 55 to 70 with non-small cell lung cancer. Both conserved end residues are part of each CDR3. Each record gives: CDR3 DNA, CDR3 protein, V gene, J gene, D gene, clone size. The D gene is left open where the match is weak. Size tells how often a clone was seen (once, few, many) or the class of an expanded clone, and some rows leave it out.

cdr3_nt: TGTGCCAGCAGCCATTTCCAGGGGGCGGACACTGAAGCTTCCTTT
cdr3_aa: CASSHFQGADTEASF
v_call: TRBV11-2
j_call: TRBJ1-1
d_call: TRBD1
clone_size: .

cdr3_nt: TGCAATGCTACAGCGGGAGGGATGACAAAGAACGAGTACAATGAGCAGTTCTTC
cdr3_aa: CNATAGGMTKNEYNEQFF
v_call: TRBV20-1
j_call: TRBJ2-1
d_call: TRBD2
clone_size: .

cdr3_nt: TGCAGCGTTGAAGAATGGGGGGGCTCAGAGACCCGGTACTTC
cdr3_aa: CSVEEWGGSETRYF
v_call: TRBV29-1
j_call: TRBJ2-5
d_call: .
clone_size: .

cdr3_nt: TGTGCCAGAAGACAAGGAGCAAGAACCGGGGAGCTGTTTTTT
cdr3_aa: CARRQGARTGELFF
v_call: TRBV12-3/TRBV12-4
j_call: TRBJ2-2
d_call: .
clone_size: .

cdr3_nt: TGCAGAGCTAGACCACAGGGGTCCGATAGGTCACCACTCCACTTT
cdr3_aa: CRARPQGSDRSPLHF
v_call: TRBV20-1
j_call: TRBJ1-6
d_call: TRBD1
clone_size: .

cdr3_nt: TGCGCCAGCAGCAGGGATCGTGCGGGAAATGAGCAGTTCTTC
cdr3_aa: CASSRDRAGNEQFF
v_call: TRBV4-3
j_call: TRBJ2-1
d_call: .
clone_size: .

cdr3_nt: TGTGCCAGCAGCGCTGGTCGACATGGACGAGGTGACACTGAAGCTTTCTTT
cdr3_aa: CASSAGRHGRGDTEAFF
v_call: TRBV5-4
j_call: TRBJ1-1
d_call: .
clone_size: few

cdr3_nt: TGTAGCAGTTTCGTGAGGGGGGCGAGGGATACGCAGTATTTT
cdr3_aa: CSSFVRGARDTQYF
v_call: TRBV11-3
j_call: TRBJ2-3
d_call: .
clone_size: .

cdr3_nt: TGCGCCAGCAGCCATTCACAGGGTGGTTCCGGGGAGCTGTTTTTT
cdr3_aa: CASSHSQGGSGELFF
v_call: TRBV4-1
j_call: TRBJ2-2
d_call: .
clone_size: many

cdr3_nt: TGTGCCAACAGTGAAAACCCCCGGGGGACAGATACGCAGTATTTT
cdr3_aa: CANSENPRGTDTQYF
v_call: TRBV6-1
j_call: TRBJ2-3
d_call: .
clone_size: .

cdr3_nt: TGTGCCAGTAGTCAGATCCCCGGAGGCTATGGCTACACCTTC
cdr3_aa: CASSQIPGGYGYTF
v_call: TRBV6-1
j_call: TRBJ1-2
d_call: .
clone_size: .

cdr3_nt: TGTGCCAGTAGTTTAAGTGGGAGTCTTAGCACAAATACGCAGTATTTT
cdr3_aa: CASSLSGSLSTNTQYF
v_call: TRBV28
j_call: TRBJ2-3
d_call: .
clone_size: .

cdr3_nt: TGTGCCAGCAGCTTAGGAGGACAGAATACGCAGTATTTT
cdr3_aa: CASSLGGQNTQYF
v_call: TRBV11-3
j_call: TRBJ2-3
d_call: .
clone_size: few

cdr3_nt: TGTGCCAACAGCCCCCTGGACCCCAAAAACATTCAGTACTTC
cdr3_aa: CANSPLDPKNIQYF
v_call: TRBV11-3
j_call: TRBJ2-4
d_call: .
clone_size: once

cdr3_nt: TGTGCCAGCAGCCTGAGACAGGGACAGGGGGAGACTGAAGCTTTCTTT
cdr3_aa: CASSLRQGQGETEAFF
v_call: TRBV7-9
j_call: TRBJ1-1
d_call: TRBD1
clone_size: .

cdr3_nt: TGTGCCAGCCAGGGACAGCATAACTATGGCTACACCTTC
cdr3_aa: CASQGQHNYGYTF
v_call: TRBV6-1
j_call: TRBJ1-2
d_call: TRBD1
clone_size: .

cdr3_nt: TGTGCCAGCAGGCAAGATGACAGCGGCACCGGGGAGCTATTTTTT
cdr3_aa: CASRQDDSGTGELFF
v_call: TRBV4-2
j_call: TRBJ2-2
d_call: .
clone_size: .

cdr3_nt: TGTGCCAGCAGTCCGACATTTTCGAACACTGAAGCTTTCTTT
cdr3_aa: CASSPTFSNTEAFF
v_call: TRBV12-3/TRBV12-4
j_call: TRBJ1-1
d_call: .
clone_size: many

cdr3_nt: TGTGGCAGCAGTTACAGTAGTCAGGGTAGTCAGCCCCAGCATTTT
cdr3_aa: CGSSYSSQGSQPQHF
v_call: TRBV6-5
j_call: TRBJ1-5
d_call: .
clone_size: .

cdr3_nt: TGTGCCATCAGCTTAGAATCCAGCGCTGGGACCAACGTCCTGACTTTC
cdr3_aa: CAISLESSAGTNVLTF
v_call: TRBV11-3
j_call: TRBJ2-6
d_call: .
clone_size: .

cdr3_nt: TGTGCCAGCAAGAGTCCCCGGGCAGGGGCTGGCGAGCAGTACTTC
cdr3_aa: CASKSPRAGAGEQYF
v_call: TRBV6-2/TRBV6-3
j_call: TRBJ2-7
d_call: .
clone_size: .

cdr3_nt: TGCGCCAGTAGCCAAGGCGTTCCGGGCAGTTCGGGCACCGAAGCTTTCTTT
cdr3_aa: CASSQGVPGSSGTEAFF
v_call: TRBV4-3
j_call: TRBJ1-1
d_call: .
clone_size: .

cdr3_nt: TGCAATGCTAGAGACCTAGGGGGGACGAACACCGGGGAGCTATTTTTT
cdr3_aa: CNARDLGGTNTGELFF
v_call: TRBV20-1
j_call: TRBJ2-2
d_call: .
clone_size: .

cdr3_nt: TGTGCTAGTGGTTTGCGCCAGGGGATTACAGATACGCAGTATTTT
cdr3_aa: CASGLRQGITDTQYF
v_call: TRBV12-5
j_call: TRBJ2-3
d_call: .
clone_size: few

cdr3_nt: TGCAGCGTGGGGACTAGCGGGAGCCCCGAACAGTACTTC
cdr3_aa: CSVGTSGSPEQYF
v_call: TRBV29-1
j_call: TRBJ2-7
d_call: TRBD2
clone_size: many

cdr3_nt: TGTGTCAGCAGCGCCGGTCGACAGGGACGAGGTGACACTGAAGCTATCTTT
cdr3_aa: CVSSAGRQGRGDTEAIF
v_call: TRBV5-4
j_call: TRBJ1-1
d_call: TRBD1
clone_size: .

cdr3_nt: TGCACCAGCGGCCCCGGTGGAACAGGGGACTACTATGGCTACACTTTC
cdr3_aa: CTSGPGGTGDYYGYTF
v_call: TRBV4-1
j_call: TRBJ1-2
d_call: TRBD1
clone_size: .

cdr3_nt: TGTGTCAGCACCGCAGGCACCGATACGCAATATTTT
cdr3_aa: CVSTAGTDTQYF
v_call: TRBV6-5
j_call: TRBJ2-3
d_call: .
clone_size: .

cdr3_nt: TGCAGTGCTATACTGGTGGGAGTAAATACGCAGTATTTT
cdr3_aa: CSAILVGVNTQYF
v_call: TRBV20-1
j_call: TRBJ2-3
d_call: .
clone_size: .

cdr3_nt: TGCAATGCTCCCACGGCGGGGGCCATGCACAGCACAGATACGCACTATTTT
cdr3_aa: CNAPTAGAMHSTDTHYF
v_call: TRBV20-1
j_call: TRBJ2-3
d_call: .
clone_size: .

cdr3_nt: TGTGTCCGCAGCGCAGGCATAGATACGCAGTATTTT
cdr3_aa: CVRSAGIDTQYF
v_call: TRBV6-5
j_call: TRBJ2-3
d_call: .
clone_size: .

cdr3_nt: TGTGCCAGCAGCACTAGCGGGGGGAACTACAATGAGCAGTTCTTC
cdr3_aa: CASSTSGGNYNEQFF
v_call: TRBV12-3/TRBV12-4
j_call: TRBJ2-1
d_call: TRBD2
clone_size: many

cdr3_nt: TGCAGCGTCACAATCCGAGCGGGAGGGCCGTCAGATATGCAGTATTTT
cdr3_aa: CSVTIRAGGPSDMQYF
v_call: TRBV29-1
j_call: TRBJ2-3
d_call: TRBD2
clone_size: few

cdr3_nt: TGTGCCAGCAGCTTTCGAAAGGGTGGCGCGGGGACCCAGTACTTC
cdr3_aa: CASSFRKGGAGTQYF
v_call: TRBV7-3
j_call: TRBJ2-5
d_call: .
clone_size: .

cdr3_nt: TGTGCCACCACCACTTCTGGGGGGCTGAGGGAAAAACTGCTTTTT
cdr3_aa: CATTTSGGLREKLLF
v_call: TRBV12-3/TRBV12-4
j_call: TRBJ1-4
d_call: .
clone_size: .

cdr3_nt: TGCGCCAGCAGCCATGAACTAGCGGACACTGATACGCAGTATTTT
cdr3_aa: CASSHELADTDTQYF
v_call: TRBV4-3
j_call: TRBJ2-3
d_call: TRBD2
clone_size: .

cdr3_nt: TGTGCCATCAGCTTGACAGCGAGAGGGACTGAAACTTTCTTT
cdr3_aa: CAISLTARGTETFF
v_call: TRBV11-2
j_call: TRBJ1-1
d_call: .
clone_size: .

cdr3_nt: TGTGCCATCAGCCCTATTTCTGGGACCAACGTCCTGACTTTC
cdr3_aa: CAISPISGTNVLTF
v_call: TRBV11-2
j_call: TRBJ2-6
d_call: .
clone_size: .

cdr3_nt: TGTGCCAGCAGCCAAGATCTGGGGGCCAACACCGGAGAGCTGTTTTTT
cdr3_aa: CASSQDLGANTGELFF
v_call: TRBV4-2
j_call: TRBJ2-2
d_call: .
clone_size: .

cdr3_nt: TGTGCCAGCAGCCAGCTACAGTGGGTGAACACTGACGCTTTCTTT
cdr3_aa: CASSQLQWVNTDAFF
v_call: TRBV4-2
j_call: TRBJ1-1
d_call: .
clone_size: .

cdr3_nt: TGTACCAGCACCGACCGGACAGCCCGCATTGAGCAGCTCTTC
cdr3_aa: CTSTDRTARIEQLF
v_call: TRBV6-2/TRBV6-3
j_call: TRBJ2-1
d_call: .
clone_size: .

cdr3_nt: TGTGCCAGCTGCTACCCCCAAGCCTATTCATCAGAGACCCAGTACTTC
cdr3_aa: CASCYPQAYSSETQYF
v_call: TRBV11-2
j_call: TRBJ2-5
d_call: .
clone_size: .

cdr3_nt: TGCGCCAGCAGCTTGGGCGGGACAGGGGGTTATCAGCCCCAGCATTTT
cdr3_aa: CASSLGGTGGYQPQHF
v_call: TRBV5-1
j_call: TRBJ1-5
d_call: TRBD1
clone_size: few

cdr3_nt: TGTGCCAGCTGGACGAGGCGAAACGCCATATATTTT
cdr3_aa: CASWTRRNAIYF
v_call: TRBV6-1
j_call: TRBJ1-3
d_call: .
clone_size: .

cdr3_nt: TGTGTCAGTAGCTCTACAGGGGAAGAGACCAAGTACTTT
cdr3_aa: CVSSSTGEETKYF
v_call: TRBV11-2
j_call: TRBJ2-5
d_call: TRBD1
clone_size: .

cdr3_nt: TGTGCCAGCAACTTTACCTGGGAAGAGACCGAGTACTTC
cdr3_aa: CASNFTWEETEYF
v_call: TRBV11-3
j_call: TRBJ2-5
d_call: .
clone_size: .

cdr3_nt: TGCAGTGCTCCGAGGGCTGGACAGGGACCAAACACTGAAGTTTTCTTT
cdr3_aa: CSAPRAGQGPNTEVFF
v_call: TRBV20-1
j_call: TRBJ1-1
d_call: TRBD1
clone_size: .

cdr3_nt: TGTGCCAGCACACCATTTGAGGCCGGTGAGCAGTCCTTC
cdr3_aa: CASTPFEAGEQSF
v_call: TRBV18
j_call: TRBJ2-1
d_call: .
clone_size: .

cdr3_nt: TGCAGTGCTAGAGCCTCGGGTGGGGGGAGCGACACCGGGGAGCTGTTTTTT
cdr3_aa: CSARASGGGSDTGELFF
v_call: TRBV20-1
j_call: TRBJ2-2
d_call: .
clone_size: .

cdr3_nt: TGTGCCACCAGTGTCCGGACAGGGTTGGAGGGCTACACCTTC
cdr3_aa: CATSVRTGLEGYTF
v_call: TRBV24-1
j_call: TRBJ1-2
d_call: TRBD1
clone_size: .